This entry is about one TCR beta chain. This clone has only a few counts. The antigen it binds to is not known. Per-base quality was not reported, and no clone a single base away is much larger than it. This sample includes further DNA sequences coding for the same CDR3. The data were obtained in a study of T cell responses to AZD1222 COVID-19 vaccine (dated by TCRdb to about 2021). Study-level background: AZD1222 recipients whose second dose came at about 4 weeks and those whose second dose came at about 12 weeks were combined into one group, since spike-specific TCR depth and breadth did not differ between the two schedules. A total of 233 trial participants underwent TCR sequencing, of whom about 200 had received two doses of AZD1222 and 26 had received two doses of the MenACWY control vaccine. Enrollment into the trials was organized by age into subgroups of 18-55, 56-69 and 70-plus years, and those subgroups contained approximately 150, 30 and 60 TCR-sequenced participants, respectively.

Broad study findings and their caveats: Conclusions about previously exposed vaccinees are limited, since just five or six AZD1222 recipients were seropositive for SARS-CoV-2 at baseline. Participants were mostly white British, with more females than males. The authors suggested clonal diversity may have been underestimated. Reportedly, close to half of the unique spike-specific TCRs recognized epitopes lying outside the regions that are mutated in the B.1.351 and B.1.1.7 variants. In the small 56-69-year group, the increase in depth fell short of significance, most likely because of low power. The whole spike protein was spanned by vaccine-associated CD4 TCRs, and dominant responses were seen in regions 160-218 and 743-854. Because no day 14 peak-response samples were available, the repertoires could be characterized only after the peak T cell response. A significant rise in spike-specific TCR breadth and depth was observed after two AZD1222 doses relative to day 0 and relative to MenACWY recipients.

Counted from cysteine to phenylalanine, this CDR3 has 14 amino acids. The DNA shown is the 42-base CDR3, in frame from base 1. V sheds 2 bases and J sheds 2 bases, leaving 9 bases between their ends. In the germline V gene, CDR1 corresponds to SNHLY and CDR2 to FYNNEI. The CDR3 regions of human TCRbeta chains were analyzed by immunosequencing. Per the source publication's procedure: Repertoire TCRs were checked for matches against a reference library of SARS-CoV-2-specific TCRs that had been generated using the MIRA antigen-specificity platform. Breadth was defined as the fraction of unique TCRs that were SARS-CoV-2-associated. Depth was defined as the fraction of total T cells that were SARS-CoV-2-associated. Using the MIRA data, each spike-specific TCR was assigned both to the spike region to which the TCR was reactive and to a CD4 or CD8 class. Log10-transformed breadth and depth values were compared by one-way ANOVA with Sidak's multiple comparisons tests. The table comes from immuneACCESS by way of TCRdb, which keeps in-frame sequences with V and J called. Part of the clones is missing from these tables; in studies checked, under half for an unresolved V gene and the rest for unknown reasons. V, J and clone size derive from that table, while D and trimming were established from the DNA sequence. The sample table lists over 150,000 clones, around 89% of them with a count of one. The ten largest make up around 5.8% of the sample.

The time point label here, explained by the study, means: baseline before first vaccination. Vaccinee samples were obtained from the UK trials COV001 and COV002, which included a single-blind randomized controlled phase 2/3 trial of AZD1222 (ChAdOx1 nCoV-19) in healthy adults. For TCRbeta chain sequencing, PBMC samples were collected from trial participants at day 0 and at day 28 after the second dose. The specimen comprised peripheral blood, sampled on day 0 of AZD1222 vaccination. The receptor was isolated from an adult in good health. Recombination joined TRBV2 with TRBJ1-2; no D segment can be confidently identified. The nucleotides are TGTGCCAGCAGTGAAAGTGGTGGAAACTATGGCTACACCTTC. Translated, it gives CASSESGGNYGYTF.